This entry lists 8 T cell receptor beta chains sequenced from one sample in a study of CD8 T cells in ankylosing spondylitis. TCRdb independently ran MiXCR on the 5' RACE reads; one entry per CDR3 protein. Of approximately 300,000 distinct CDR3 sequences in the sample, 20% to 25% were seen once. The sample taken for sequencing was blood, either unsorted or a sorted T cell fraction (not recorded which). The source of these receptors is a female donor with ankylosing spondylitis or in good health (not recorded which).

This clonotype showed up just a few times. The chain employs TRBV30 and TRBJ1-2, with 9 bases lining up with TRBD1. The CDR3 totals 13 residues. The germline V gene encodes CDR1 GTSNPN and CDR2 SVGIG (reference sequence). The CDR3 protein is CARKGQGPYGYTF. In DNA, the CDR3 is TGTGCACGGAAGGGACAGGGCCCCTATGGCTACACCTTC.

This clonotype was seen a handful of times. The rearrangement links TRBV29-1 to TRBJ1-4; no firm D call. Deletions cut 6 bases from V and 1 base from J, with 6 bases between. Germline loops: CDR1 SQVTM, CDR2 ANQGSEA. The CDR3 has 12 residues. The CDR3 bases are TGCAGCGTGTGGGTAACTAATGAAAAACTGTTTTTT. Its protein is CSVWVTNEKLFF.

This clonotype appeared many times. The chain combines TRBV5-1 with TRBJ2-7; possible D gene TRBD1, 6 bases. V lost 4 bases, J lost 3 bases, and 14 bases lay in between. This CDR3 region has 14 residues. Germline CDR1 reads SGHRS; CDR2 reads YFSETQ. The CDR3: CASSLEQGYYEQYF. The CDR3 bases are TGCGCCAGCAGCCTGGAACAGGGATACTACGAGCAGTACTTC.

The chain employs TRBV28 and TRBJ1-6; 9 bases are a match to TRBD1. This CDR3 has 12 residues. V shed 10 bases and J 12 bases; nucleotides not matched to a gene: 7. Germline assignment: CDR1 MDHEN and CDR2 SYDVKM. The CDR3 is CAIRQGGLPLHF. The DNA for the CDR3 is TGTGCCATCAGACAGGGGGGGTTACCCCTCCACTTT.

This clonotype has a count of ten or more. The rearrangement uses TRBV5-6 and TRBJ2-7, with 11 positions matching TRBD1. The junction had 4 bases not matched to a gene; V was cut back by 2 bases and J by 3 bases. This CDR3 spans 15 amino acids. Germline V CDR1 and CDR2: SGHDT, YYEEEE. DNA for the CDR3: TGTGCCAGCAGCTTTGGGACAGGGGGATACTACGAGCAGTACTTC. Translated, it gives CASSFGTGGYYEQYF.

V gene TRBV5-1 combines with J gene TRBJ2-7; tentatively, D is TRBD2 (6 bases). Trimming took 3 bases from V and 3 from J, leaving 13 bases between them. Germline values: CDR1 SGHRS, CDR2 YFSETQ. The CDR3 is 14 residues long. DNA for the CDR3: TGCGCCAGCAGCTCCTCGACTAGAAACTACGAGCAGTACTTC. Encoded protein: CASSSSTRNYEQYF.

There are a few counts of this clonotype. This sequence joins TRBV11-2 and TRBJ2-4; 10 nucleotides agree with TRBD2. This CDR3 spans 14 amino acids. The germline gives CDR1 SGHAT, CDR2 FQNNGV. V was clipped by 6 bases and J by 8 bases; unmatched bases: 7. The CDR3 sequence: CASSSAGGVDIQYF. CDR3 bases: TGTGCCAGCAGTTCAGCGGGAGGGGTGGACATTCAGTACTTC.

This clonotype was seen a handful of times. The J gene is TRBJ1-3, the V gene TRBV2; D is possibly TRBD1 (6 bases). Germline V gene lookup returns CDR1 SNHLY and CDR2 FYNNEI. This CDR3 has 15 amino acids. Trimming removed 0 bases from V and 4 bases from J, with 10 bases in between. The CDR3 reads CASSEALGTGNTIYF. DNA for the CDR3: TGTGCCAGCAGTGAAGCGCTTGGGACAGGAAACACCATATATTTT.